This record covers a single T cell receptor beta chain. This sample stems from a study of blood T cell repertoires in COVID-19. Background on the study: COVID-19 samples, acute and convalescent, were from the United States, Italy and Spain.

Germline V CDR1 and CDR2: MNHEY, SMNVEV (reference sequence). CDR3 length: 15 amino acids. The V and J ends lost 4 bases and 5 bases respectively, with 18 bases between them. Per the study methods: Amplification of reference gene primers provided the estimated nucleated cell counts. The assay was immunoSEQ multiplex PCR, and TCRdb's table has in-frame clones only and misses some. Clone size and V and J calls were adopted from that table, with D and trimming inferred from the DNA. In the table there are roughly 260,000 clones, about nine tenths of which are singletons. Enrolled through a virtual design, the participants were between roughly 18 and 100 years of age and came from 24 US areas. Membership in each cohort depended on participant-reported clinical history.

The source of this sequence is a young woman who had recovered from COVID-19. The sequenced sample consisted of PBMCs or T cells enriched from blood (not recorded which). The chain uses TRBV27 and TRBJ2-7; D gene ambiguous. The CDR3 reads CASSSPGAFSDEQYF. In DNA form, the CDR3 reads TGTGCCAGCAGTTCCCCCGGTGCTTTTTCGGACGAGCAGTACTTC.